This is a list of T cell receptor beta chains from one sample in a study of blood T cells in healthy people across ages. TCRdb re-called the 5' RACE reads through MiXCR, storing one row per CDR3 protein. Seen here are about 1.5 million distinct CDR3 sequences, about 43% observed once, and the top ten hold approximately 7.9%. Specimen: blood. The origin of the receptors is a woman aged 18-35 years in good health. Both conserved end residues are part of each CDR3. The D gene is left open where the match is weak. Clone size appears in some rows only: once, few, many, or a class for an expanded clone.

clone size	J gene	V gene	D gene	CDR3 protein	CDR3 DNA
.	TRBJ2-7	TRBV6-1	.	CASSEADGPAYEQYF	TGTGCCAGCAGTGAAGCGGACGGGCCCGCCTACGAGCAGTACTTC
.	TRBJ2-5	TRBV9	TRBD1	CASSVEQGLETQYF	TGTGCCAGCAGCGTAGAACAGGGGCTAGAGACCCAGTACTTC
.	TRBJ1-1	TRBV29-1	TRBD1	CSVGDRVTNTEAFF	TGCAGCGTGGGGGACAGGGTAACGAACACTGAAGCTTTCTTT
.	TRBJ2-7	TRBV7-2	.	CASSYSGGLEQYF	TGTGCCAGCAGCTATAGTGGGGGGCTCGAGCAGTACTTC
.	TRBJ2-7	TRBV10-3	TRBD2	CAISGREGSGEQYF	TGTGCCATCAGTGGCCGGGAGGGTTCGGGGGAGCAGTACTTC
.	TRBJ2-5	TRBV27	.	CASTRGREQYF	TGTGCCAGCACCAGGGGAAGGGAGCAGTACTTC
few	TRBJ1-1	TRBV10-3	.	CASEVGPGTEAFF	TGTGCCAGCGAAGTAGGGCCGGGGACTGAAGCTTTCTTT
few	TRBJ2-1	TRBV13	.	CASSLGLAREQFF	TGTGCCAGCAGCTTAGGACTAGCTAGGGAGCAGTTCTTC
few	TRBJ2-7	TRBV7-2	TRBD2	CASSLAPSGGSYEQYF	TGTGCCAGCAGCTTAGCCCCTAGCGGGGGTTCCTACGAGCAGTACTTC
few	TRBJ2-3	TRBV29-1	TRBD1	CSVGAGGASAMRADTQYF	TGCAGCGTTGGAGCAGGGGGCGCTTCGGCAATGAGGGCAGATACGCAGTATTTT
.	TRBJ2-1	TRBV11-2	.	CASSLVDSSTLSYNEQFF	TGTGCCAGCAGCTTAGTGGATTCTAGCACACTCTCCTACAATGAGCAGTTCTTC
few	TRBJ2-3	TRBV29-1	.	CSATRGGVKGPDTQYF	TGCAGCGCTACTCGAGGGGGGGTCAAGGGGCCAGATACGCAGTATTTT
.	TRBJ2-1	TRBV3-1	TRBD2	CASSQSSGYEQFF	TGTGCCAGCAGCCAAAGTAGCGGGTATGAGCAGTTCTTC
.	TRBJ2-7	TRBV28	.	CASSITGRGTYEQYF	TGTGCCAGCAGTATTACGGGACGGGGAACCTACGAGCAGTACTTC
.	TRBJ2-1	TRBV6-6	TRBD2	CASSYFIAGLVDEQFF	TGTGCCAGCAGTTACTTTATAGCGGGATTGGTGGATGAGCAGTTCTTC
.	TRBJ1-1	TRBV10-1	TRBD1	CASSRTGEKAFF	TGCGCCAGCAGTCGGACAGGGGAGAAAGCTTTCTTT
.	TRBJ2-1	TRBV29-1	.	CSVRGAGRSEQFF	TGCAGCGTTCGGGGGGCAGGTCGCAGTGAGCAGTTCTTC
.	TRBJ2-3	TRBV20-1	TRBD2	CSASTQQRGGATDTQYF	TGCAGTGCTAGCACGCAGCAGCGCGGGGGGGCCACAGATACGCAGTATTTT
few	TRBJ2-5	TRBV29-1	.	CSVAGSEQETQYF	TGCAGCGTTGCTGGGTCCGAACAAGAGACCCAGTACTTC
.	TRBJ1-4	TRBV11-2	.	CASSLQRELFF	TGTGCCAGCAGCCTTCAGCGGGAACTGTTTTTT
few	TRBJ2-3	TRBV20-1	TRBD2	CSVRLAGTDTQYF	TGCAGTGTACGGTTAGCGGGAACCGATACGCAGTATTTT
many	TRBJ2-1	TRBV20-1	TRBD2	CSAHTAGGPNEQFF	TGCAGTGCCCACACCGCGGGGGGGCCCAATGAGCAGTTCTTC
.	TRBJ2-1	TRBV6-1	.	CATNIHGSMNEQFF	TGTGCCACCAACATCCACGGGAGTATGAATGAGCAGTTCTTC
once	TRBJ2-7	TRBV20-1	TRBD1	CSARGVDRDPYEQYF	TGCAGTGCTAGGGGGGTTGACAGGGACCCCTACGAGCAGTACTTC
many	TRBJ1-2	TRBV18	.	CASSPTDYGYTF	TGTGCCAGCAGCCCCACGGACTATGGCTACACCTTC
.	TRBJ2-1	TRBV6-1	TRBD1	CASLRDRGGNNEQFF	TGTGCCAGTCTTCGGGACAGGGGTGGGAACAATGAGCAGTTCTTC
.	TRBJ1-1	TRBV29-1	.	CSVEVSGNTEAFF	TGCAGCGTTGAAGTCTCCGGGAACACTGAAGCTTTCTTT
.	TRBJ2-7	TRBV10-3	.	CAISESQRAYEQYF	TGTGCCATCAGTGAGTCCCAGCGGGCCTACGAGCAGTACTTC
.	TRBJ2-7	TRBV6-1	.	CASSESQGTYNEQYF	TGTGCCAGCAGTGAATCCCAGGGGACCTACAATGAGCAGTACTTC
.	TRBJ2-7	TRBV6-5	TRBD2	CASSVIAGGLYEQYF	TGTGCCAGCAGTGTGATCGCGGGGGGGTTGTACGAGCAGTACTTC
.	TRBJ2-3	TRBV20-1	TRBD2	CSARDVKRGSTDAQYF	TGCAGTGCTAGAGATGTAAAGCGGGGAAGCACAGATGCGCAGTATTTT
.	TRBJ2-3	TRBV5-1	.	CASRRDGGGTDTQYF	TGCGCCAGCAGGCGCGACGGCGGGGGCACAGATACGCAGTATTTT
few	TRBJ2-7	TRBV2	.	CASNRGQGYEQYF	TGTGCCAGCAACCGTGGGCAAGGCTACGAGCAGTACTTC
.	TRBJ1-6	TRBV12-3/TRBV12-4	.	CASSGGTYNSPLHF	TGTGCCAGCAGTGGAGGGACCTATAATTCACCCCTCCACTTT
few	TRBJ2-7	TRBV27	TRBD2	CASSLGLAGAAEQYF	TGTGCCAGCAGTCTAGGACTAGCGGGAGCTGCCGAGCAGTACTTC
few	TRBJ2-3	TRBV7-2	.	CASSLQPGDSYTDTQYF	TGTGCCAGCAGCTTACAACCGGGGGACTCCTACACAGATACGCAGTATTTT
.	TRBJ2-2	TRBV27	TRBD1	CASKTTGTGALNTGELFF	TGTGCCAGCAAAACCACCGGGACAGGGGCCCTGAACACCGGGGAGCTGTTTTTT